The present T cell receptor beta chain was sequenced within a study of glioma-infiltrating T cells after dendritic cell vaccination. Sequenced by immunoSEQ multiplex PCR; TCRdb stores in-frame clones only, minus some. The sample lists around 100,000 clones; approximately 80% were seen once. This CDR3 has 15 residues. V shed 3 bases, J shed 7 bases, and the junction held 4 bases outside the gene matches. CDR1 is LNHNV, CDR2 YYDKDF, per germline (reference sequence). This clone was observed once. The sample in question was blood, obtained before dendritic cell vaccination. This sequence originates from a human donor with glioblastoma. The chain recombines TRBV15 with TRBJ2-5, with TRBD2 identical over 14 bases. This CDR3 reads CATSSGTSGGGTQYF. The CDR3 DNA follows: TGTGCCACCAGCAGCGGGACTAGCGGGGGTGGGACCCAGTACTTC.